The rows below give T cell receptor beta chains drawn from one sample of a study of graft-versus-host responses after intestinal transplantation. For these TCRs, the target antigens are not known. Sequencing was performed with immunoSEQ multiplex PCR; in TCRdb, only in-frame clones are kept and a portion is missing. The sample includes roughly 100,000 clones, under 95% of them seen just once. This specimen was unstimulated CD8+ T cells sorted from spleen or lymph node cells, taken before transplant. Receptor source: a human donor who was the organ donor for an intestinal transplant. The CDR3 runs from the conserved cysteine through the conserved F or W. The D gene is left open where the match is weak.

v_call: TRBV13; j_call: TRBJ2-7; d_call: TRBD2; cdr3_aa: CASSPPTAGETYEQYF; cdr3_nt: TGTGCCAGCAGCCCCCCCACAGCGGGAGAAACCTACGAGCAGTACTTC
v_call: TRBV28; j_call: TRBJ2-7; d_call: TRBD2; cdr3_aa: CASSLVQPGLAGDHEQYF; cdr3_nt: TGTGCCAGCAGTCTTGTCCAACCCGGACTAGCGGGAGATCACGAGCAGTACTTC
v_call: TRBV25-1; j_call: TRBJ1-1; d_call: NA; cdr3_aa: CASSEGGSTEAFF; cdr3_nt: TGTGCCAGCAGTGAGGGGGGGAGCACTGAAGCTTTCTTT
v_call: TRBV5-1; j_call: TRBJ1-2; d_call: NA; cdr3_aa: CASSISQNPGRGTNYGYTF; cdr3_nt: TGCGCCAGCAGCATTTCCCAAAATCCCGGCAGGGGAACTAACTATGGCTACACCTTC
v_call: TRBV5-5; j_call: TRBJ1-4; d_call: NA; cdr3_aa: CASRGGPAEKLFF; cdr3_nt: TGTGCCAGCAGAGGGGGTCCTGCTGAAAAACTGTTTTTT
v_call: TRBV5-4; j_call: TRBJ2-3; d_call: TRBD2; cdr3_aa: CASSPTSGRAVDTQYF; cdr3_nt: TGTGCCAGCAGCCCTACTAGCGGGAGGGCCGTAGATACGCAGTATTTT
v_call: TRBV5-6; j_call: TRBJ2-6; d_call: NA; cdr3_aa: CASSLDGVYSGANVLTF; cdr3_nt: TGTGCCAGCAGCTTGGACGGGGTATACTCTGGGGCCAACGTCCTGACTTTC
v_call: TRBV4-1; j_call: TRBJ2-3; d_call: TRBD2; cdr3_aa: CASSLGGVGDTQYF; cdr3_nt: TGCGCCAGCAGCCTGGGGGGGGTGGGAGATACGCAGTATTTT
v_call: TRBV9; j_call: TRBJ2-5; d_call: NA; cdr3_aa: CASSVGGTQETQYF; cdr3_nt: TGTGCCAGCAGCGTTGGCGGAACCCAAGAGACCCAGTACTTC
v_call: TRBV29-1; j_call: TRBJ2-7; d_call: TRBD1; cdr3_aa: CSVTTGGTYEQYF; cdr3_nt: TGCAGCGTGACGACAGGGGGGACCTACGAGCAGTACTTC
v_call: TRBV19; j_call: TRBJ2-7; d_call: TRBD2; cdr3_aa: CASSWSGGTYEQYF; cdr3_nt: TGTGCCAGTAGTTGGTCGGGAGGGACCTACGAGCAGTACTTC
v_call: TRBV5-1; j_call: TRBJ2-4; d_call: TRBD2; cdr3_aa: CASSLIGGKYIQYF; cdr3_nt: TGCGCCAGCAGCTTGATCGGGGGGAAATACATTCAGTACTTC
v_call: TRBV10-3; j_call: TRBJ2-5; d_call: TRBD1; cdr3_aa: CAISEAGGEETQYF; cdr3_nt: TGTGCCATCAGTGAGGCAGGGGGTGAAGAGACCCAGTACTTC
v_call: TRBV28; j_call: TRBJ1-5; d_call: NA; cdr3_aa: CASSPQRYNQPQHF; cdr3_nt: TGTGCCAGCAGCCCGCAACGGTACAATCAGCCCCAGCATTTT
v_call: TRBV19; j_call: TRBJ1-1; d_call: TRBD1; cdr3_aa: CASSIIGETGLNTEAFF; cdr3_nt: TGTGCCAGTAGTATTATCGGCGAGACAGGGTTGAACACTGAAGCTTTCTTT
v_call: TRBV13; j_call: TRBJ1-2; d_call: TRBD1; cdr3_aa: CASSPGTGNYGYTF; cdr3_nt: TGTGCCAGCAGCCCCGGGACAGGGAACTATGGCTACACCTTC
v_call: TRBV30; j_call: TRBJ1-1; d_call: TRBD1; cdr3_aa: CAWRHRGRSEAFF; cdr3_nt: TGTGCCTGGAGGCACAGGGGGCGAAGTGAAGCTTTCTTT
v_call: TRBV5-1; j_call: TRBJ2-3; d_call: NA; cdr3_aa: CASSLVGGGTDTQYF; cdr3_nt: TGCGCCAGCAGCTTGGTCGGGGGAGGCACAGATACGCAGTATTTT
v_call: TRBV7-3; j_call: TRBJ2-3; d_call: NA; cdr3_aa: CASSFSSDTQYF; cdr3_nt: TGTGCCAGCAGCTTTTCATCAGATACGCAGTATTTT
v_call: TRBV28; j_call: TRBJ2-7; d_call: NA; cdr3_aa: CASSFALEQYF; cdr3_nt: TGTGCCAGCAGTTTCGCGTTGGAGCAGTACTTC
v_call: TRBV7-3; j_call: TRBJ2-5; d_call: NA; cdr3_aa: CASSLGLAETQYF; cdr3_nt: TGTGCCAGCAGCTTGGGGCTGGCGGAGACCCAGTACTTC
v_call: TRBV15; j_call: TRBJ2-5; d_call: NA; cdr3_aa: CATSRDGAGARQETQYF; cdr3_nt: TGTGCCACCAGCAGAGATGGTGCGGGGGCGCGACAGGAGACCCAGTACTTC
v_call: TRBV9; j_call: TRBJ2-1; d_call: NA; cdr3_aa: CASSAHALGWDNEQFF; cdr3_nt: TGTGCCAGCAGCGCCCACGCACTAGGATGGGACAATGAGCAGTTCTTC
v_call: TRBV18; j_call: TRBJ2-7; d_call: TRBD1; cdr3_aa: CASSPSRDSLYEQYF; cdr3_nt: TGTGCCAGCTCACCATCCCGGGACAGTCTCTACGAGCAGTACTTC